This is a list of T cell receptor beta chains from one sample in a study of cytomegalovirus exposure and HLA in healthy donors. Sequencing was performed with immunoSEQ multiplex PCR; in TCRdb, only in-frame clones are kept and a portion is missing. The table for this sample gives some 26,000 clones. Input material: PBMCs. These receptor sequences come from a male donor in good health and CMV-seropositive. Both conserved end residues are part of each CDR3. D genes are given only for firm matches.

TRBJ2-5 | TRBD2 | TRBV29-1 | CSVAGTSGAETQYF | TGCAGCGTTGCGGGGACTAGCGGGGCAGAGACCCAGTACTTC
TRBJ1-5 | TRBD1 | TRBV30 | CAWPSLTGYNQPQHF | TGTGCCTGGCCTAGCCTGACAGGGTATAATCAGCCCCAGCATTTT
TRBJ1-1 | - | TRBV9 | CASSVGDLAEAFF | TGTGCCAGCAGCGTAGGGGACTTAGCCGAAGCTTTCTTT
TRBJ2-7 | TRBD1 | TRBV14 | CASSQVSDRDSYEQYF | TGTGCCAGCAGCCAAGTTTCGGACAGGGACTCCTACGAGCAGTACTTC
TRBJ1-1 | - | TRBV11-2 | CASSLSYTEAFF | TGTGCCAGCAGCTTATCTTACACTGAAGCTTTCTTT
TRBJ2-3 | TRBD2 | TRBV4-2 | CASSQVSGGLTDTQYF | TGTGCCAGCAGCCAAGTCAGCGGGGGCCTCACAGATACGCAGTATTTT
TRBJ2-2 | TRBD2 | TRBV5-1 | CASSGSSGSSTGELFF | TGCGCCAGCAGCGGTTCTAGCGGGAGTAGTACCGGGGAGCTGTTTTTT
TRBJ2-6 | TRBD1 | TRBV7-9 | CASSPRQGAGANVLTF | TGTGCCAGCAGTCCTAGACAGGGGGCAGGGGCCAACGTCCTGACTTTC
TRBJ1-4 | - | TRBV27 | CASRVGGTNEKLFF | TGTGCCAGCAGAGTAGGAGGGACTAATGAAAAACTGTTTTTT
TRBJ2-3 | - | TRBV6-5 | CASSYSSNPTDTQYF | TGTGCCAGCAGTTACTCGAGCAACCCCACAGATACGCAGTATTTT
TRBJ2-7 | - | TRBV5-1 | CASSRDPLRPGNEQYF | TGCGCCAGCAGCCGTGACCCCCTCCGACCAGGGAACGAGCAGTACTTC
TRBJ1-5 | - | TRBV4-3 | CASSQDSGSGQPQHF | TGCGCCAGCAGCCAAGATTCGGGTTCTGGGCAGCCCCAGCATTTT
TRBJ2-6 | - | TRBV6-1 | CASGIQLSGANVLTF | TGTGCCAGCGGCATACAGCTCTCTGGGGCCAACGTCCTGACTTTC
TRBJ1-2 | - | TRBV7-9 | CASSFDREGYTF | TGTGCCAGCAGCTTCGATCGGGAGGGCTACACCTTC
TRBJ1-1 | - | TRBV5-6 | CASRNTENTEAFF | TGTGCCAGCAGGAATACAGAGAACACTGAAGCTTTCTTT
TRBJ2-7 | TRBD1 | TRBV19 | CASSIEYRGLSYEQYF | TGTGCCAGTAGTATAGAGTACAGGGGGCTCTCCTACGAGCAGTACTTC
TRBJ2-1 | TRBD2 | TRBV4-3 | CASSQGRGSSYNEQFF | TGCGCCAGCAGCCAAGGGCGGGGGAGCTCCTACAATGAGCAGTTCTTC
TRBJ2-1 | - | TRBV6-1 | CASSEPGGRLYNEQFF | TGTGCCAGCAGCGAACCAGGAGGGAGACTTTACAATGAGCAGTTCTTC
TRBJ1-5 | - | TRBV18 | CASSLTGQPGQPQHF | TGTGCCAGCTCACTTACTGGACAGCCGGGGCAGCCCCAGCATTTT
TRBJ2-1 | TRBD1 | TRBV4-3 | CASSQGTGSDNEQFF | TGCGCCAGCAGCCAGGGGACAGGCTCCGACAATGAGCAGTTCTTC
TRBJ2-5 | TRBD2 | TRBV2 | CASSWTSEETQYF | TGTGCCAGCAGTTGGACTAGCGAAGAGACCCAGTACTTC
TRBJ1-2 | - | TRBV4-1 | CASSQEDDRIYGYTF | TGCGCCAGCAGCCAAGAAGACGACAGGATCTATGGCTACACCTTC
TRBJ2-7 | - | TRBV7-2 | CASSLAAVQYF | TGTGCCAGCAGCTTAGCGGCGGTGCAGTACTTC
TRBJ2-7 | - | TRBV23-1 | CASSQSTDNNEQYF | TGCGCCAGCAGTCAATCGACAGATAACAACGAGCAGTACTTC
TRBJ1-2 | TRBD1 | TRBV5-5 | CASRQGVGNYGYTF | TGTGCCAGCAGACAGGGGGTTGGCAACTATGGCTACACCTTC
TRBJ2-1 | TRBD2 | TRBV7-6 | CASSLDLGLAGGYNEQFF | TGTGCCAGCAGCTTAGACCTCGGACTAGCGGGGGGGTACAATGAGCAGTTCTTC
TRBJ2-1 | - | TRBV4-2 | CASSQERTGNNEQFF | TGTGCCAGCAGCCAAGAAAGGACGGGGAACAATGAGCAGTTCTTC
TRBJ1-1 | - | TRBV19 | CATTKGVGTEAFF | TGTGCCACTACTAAAGGGGTTGGCACTGAAGCTTTCTTT
TRBJ2-7 | - | TRBV6-6 | CASSQDYEQYF | TGTGCCAGCAGCCAGGACTACGAGCAGTACTTC
TRBJ2-2 | - | TRBV28 | CASSLFAGPPSWNGELFF | TGTGCCAGCAGTTTATTCGCAGGGCCTCCCTCTTGGAACGGGGAGCTGTTTTTT
TRBJ2-1 | - | TRBV14 | CASSQAPWRSYNEQFF | TGTGCCAGCAGCCAAGCTCCTTGGCGGTCCTACAATGAGCAGTTCTTC
TRBJ2-7 | - | TRBV6-5 | CASSYLSGEQYF | TGTGCCAGCAGTTACCTTTCGGGGGAGCAGTACTTC
TRBJ1-1 | TRBD1 | TRBV5-1 | CASSQGQGVIEAFF | TGCGCCAGCTCCCAAGGACAGGGGGTTATCGAGGCTTTCTTT
TRBJ2-5 | TRBD1 | TRBV19 | CASSPIQGTIETQYF | TGTGCCAGTAGCCCCATACAGGGGACGATAGAGACCCAGTACTTC
TRBJ1-5 | - | TRBV30 | CAWSVLGQYNQPQHF | TGTGCCTGGAGTGTACTAGGTCAGTACAATCAGCCCCAGCATTTT
TRBJ2-7 | TRBD1 | TRBV30 | CAWSGLGTGFYEQYF | TGTGCCTGGAGTGGTCTCGGGACAGGGTTCTACGAGCAGTACTTC
TRBJ2-1 | TRBD2 | TRBV5-1 | CASSAGGIVYNEQFF | TGCGCCAGCTCAGCGGGAGGGATTGTATACAATGAGCAGTTCTTC
TRBJ2-7 | TRBD2 | TRBV6-5 | CASSYGPSGTYEQYF | TGTGCCAGCAGTTACGGCCCTAGCGGGACCTACGAGCAGTACTTC
TRBJ1-1 | - | TRBV7-2 | CASSLSTEAFF | TGTGCCAGCAGCCTATCCACTGAAGCTTTCTTT
TRBJ1-2 | - | TRBV30 | CAWSAGGAGYTF | TGTGCCTGGAGCGCGGGGGGGGCTGGCTACACCTTC
TRBJ1-1 | - | TRBV19 | CASNQQVSNTEAFF | TGTGCCAGTAATCAACAGGTGTCAAACACTGAAGCTTTCTTT
TRBJ1-1 | TRBD1 | TRBV30 | CAFDRAKNTEAFF | TGTGCCTTTGACAGGGCTAAAAACACTGAAGCTTTCTTT
TRBJ1-2 | - | TRBV2 | CASSERRGGGYTF | TGTGCCAGCAGTGAGAGGAGGGGTGGCGGCTACACCTTC
TRBJ1-1 | TRBD1 | TRBV25-1 | CASSDSQGRNTEAFF | TGTGCCAGCAGTGACTCACAGGGGAGGAACACTGAAGCTTTCTTT
TRBJ1-1 | - | TRBV7-6 | CASSLGATGMNTEAFF | TGTGCCAGCAGCTTGGGAGCGACTGGGATGAACACTGAAGCTTTCTTT
TRBJ1-1 | - | TRBV18 | CASSPGQMNTEAFF | TGTGCCAGCTCACCAGGGCAAATGAACACTGAAGCTTTCTTT
TRBJ1-1 | TRBD1 | TRBV6-5 | CASSYDREATEAFF | TGTGCCAGCAGTTACGACAGGGAAGCGACTGAAGCTTTCTTT